Presented here are 29 T cell receptor beta chains from one specimen sequenced in a study of blood T cell repertoires in COVID-19. Repertoires were generated with immunoSEQ multiplex PCR, while TCRdb's copy carries only in-frame clones and drops some. Found here are about 32,000 clones, approximately 85% of them singletons; the top ten hold around 45%. Sequencing input: peripheral blood. These receptors originate from a man aged 55 to 70 with active or convalescent COVID-19.

This chain joins TRBV18 and TRBJ1-1, with D perhaps TRBD1 (6 bases). CDR1 and CDR2 (germline): KGHSH, LQKENI. The CDR3 sequence is 15 residues long. V lost 3 bases, J lost 5 bases, and 16 bases lay in between. The CDR3 DNA sequence: TGTGCCAGCTCACCTCCGGACAGATTTGGGACTGAAGCTTTCTTT. Amino acid sequence: CASSPPDRFGTEAFF.

V and J are TRBV4-1 and TRBJ2-3; D not certain. V was trimmed by 6 bases and J by 0 bases, leaving 7 bases between them. Germline-derived CDR1 and CDR2 are MGHRA and YSYEKL. CDR3 length equals 13 residues. The CDR3 protein is CASRASSTDTQYF. The DNA for the CDR3 is TGCGCCAGCAGGGCCTCTAGCACAGATACGCAGTATTTT.

The rearrangement joins TRBV4-3 to TRBJ2-5; 12 bases match TRBD2. The CDR3 consists of 16 residues. V was clipped by 2 bases and J by 5 bases; unmatched bases: 6. In germline, CDR1 is LGHNA, CDR2 YSLEER. The CDR3 is CASSQSLAGGTETQYF. For the CDR3, the DNA is TGCGCCAGCAGCCAAAGTCTAGCGGGAGGGACGGAGACCCAGTACTTC.

V gene TRBV19 combines with J gene TRBJ2-2; weak D call: TRBD1 (6 bases). The CDR3 is 13 amino acids. Trimming took 7 bases from V and 6 from J, leaving 12 bases between them. CDR1 is LNHDA and CDR2 is SQIVND in the germline V gene (reference sequence). As DNA, the CDR3 is TGTGCCAGTACCCTTGGGGGCGCCGGGGAGCTGTTTTTT. Amino acids: CASTLGGAGELFF.

The V gene is TRBV2, the J gene TRBJ1-1, with a weak D call TRBD1 (5 bases). This CDR3 contains 12 residues. Between the trimmed V and J ends, which lost 9 bases and 1 base, there was a span of 9 bases. CDR1 is SNHLY and CDR2 is FYNNEI in the germline V gene. This CDR3 is CASKQENTEAFF. The CDR3 region has the DNA TGTGCCAGTAAACAGGAGAACACTGAAGCTTTCTTT.

The genes are TRBV7-9 and TRBJ2-3; possible D gene TRBD2, 5 bases. Trimming removed 3 bases at V and 2 bases at J, with 9 bases between. This CDR3 contains 14 residues. Germline V gives CDR1 SEHNR, CDR2 FQNEAQ (reference sequence). The CDR3 loop is CASSFDYSTDTQYF. CDR3 sequence (DNA): TGTGCCAGCAGCTTTGACTACTCCACAGATACGCAGTATTTT. The full variable domain, in which reference TRBV7-9 and TRBJ2-3 provide the parts outside the CDR3, is DTGVSQNPRHKITKRGQNVTFRCDPISEHNRLYWYRQTLGQGPEFLTYFQNEAQLEKSRLLSDRFSAERPKGSFSTLEIQRTEQGDSAMYLCASSFDYSTDTQYFGPGTRLTVL.

The CDR3 DNA sequence: TGCGCCAGCAGCTTGGAGTCAGGGTATGGCTACACCTTC. This gives the protein CASSLESGYGYTF. The chain links TRBV5-1 to TRBJ1-2; possibly TRBD1 for D (5 bases). V was shortened by 0 bases and J by 5 bases, with 8 bases between the two germline ends. CDR1 and CDR2 (germline): SGHRS, YFSETQ. This CDR3 contains 13 residues.

The gene calls are TRBV18 and TRBJ1-1; D uncertain. Trimming left V 2 bases short and J 8 bases short, with 9 bases between. The CDR3 has 12 residues. From germline, CDR1 is KGHSH and CDR2 LQKENI. The CDR3 loop is CASSPRQVEAFF. In DNA, the CDR3 is TGTGCCAGCTCACCAAGACAAGTGGAAGCTTTCTTT.

V is TRBV5-1 and J is TRBJ2-2, with D unclear. V lost 5 bases and J lost 2, with 16 bases in between. Germline lookup yields CDR1 SGHRS and CDR2 YFSETQ. The CDR3 totals 16 residues. The CDR3 coding sequence is TGCGCCAGCAGTGTAGAGCCTTTGCAAAACACCGGGGAGCTGTTTTTT. Protein sequence: CASSVEPLQNTGELFF.

The chain couples TRBV10-2 to TRBJ2-3, with 16 positions matching TRBD2. CDR3 length: 20 residues. Germline-derived CDR1 and CDR2 are WSHSY and SAAADI. Unmatched junction bases numbered 14, after V lost 6 bases and J lost 2 bases. CDR3 sequence reads: CASRTHGTSGRDPYTDTQYF. CDR3 in DNA: TGCGCCAGCAGGACCCACGGGACTAGCGGGAGGGATCCCTACACAGATACGCAGTATTTT.

This sequence joins TRBV6-5 and TRBJ2-4; D gene uncertain. Germline CDR1 MNHEY, CDR2 SVGAGI. The V end was cut by 7 bases, the J end by 14 bases, with 15 bases between. The CDR3 is 11 amino acids. The CDR3 nucleotides are TGTGCCAGCACAGAACCGAATTCCAAGTACTTC. Amino acid sequence: CASTEPNSKYF.

V usage is TRBV9 and J usage is TRBJ1-3; a weak D match, TRBD1 (5 bases). Trimming pared 4 bases from V and 4 bases from J, leaving 18 bases between. There are 16 residues in the CDR3. Germline V gene data show CDR1 as SGDLS and CDR2 as YYNGEE. The CDR3 DNA reads as TGTGCCAGCAGCATCGCGCCTACAGGCAACGGAAACACCATATATTTT. This codes for CASSIAPTGNGNTIYF.

In this sample, this clone turned up a few times. The chain has TRBV5-4 and TRBJ1-5; TRBD1 agrees at 8 bases. This CDR3 is built from 16 residues. Germline V CDR1 and CDR2: SGHNT, YYREEE (reference sequence). Losses at the gene ends were 0 bases for V and 4 bases for J; bases not matched to a gene: 6. This CDR3 reads CASSLAGGQPNQPQHF. Here the CDR3 DNA reads TGTGCCAGCAGCTTGGCAGGGGGCCAACCTAATCAGCCCCAGCATTTT.

The rearrangement joins TRBV6-1 to TRBJ2-5; D is perhaps TRBD2 (6 bases). Germline assignment: CDR1 MNHNS and CDR2 SASEGT. With 0 bases removed from V and 2 bases from J, the gap between germline ends came to 16 bases. This CDR3 comprises 17 residues. CDR3 sequence (DNA): TGTGCCAGCAGTGAAGCGCTCGGACTATACATGCAAGAGACCCAGTACTTC. Its protein is CASSEALGLYMQETQYF.

V is TRBV7-7 and J is TRBJ2-5; TRBD2 matches at 7 bases. V lost 1 base to trimming and J lost 1 base; unmatched junction nucleotides: 3. Germline V gene data show CDR1 as SSHAT and CDR2 as FNYEAQ (reference sequence). This CDR3 has 15 amino acids. CDR3 sequence: CASSLVLAVQETQYF. The DNA of the CDR3 is TGTGCCAGCAGCTTAGTCCTAGCGGTCCAAGAGACCCAGTACTTC.

The rearrangement uses TRBV28 and TRBJ2-3; 11 nucleotides agree with TRBD2. The ends lost 2 bases at V and 0 bases at J; junction bases unmatched: 7. Per the germline V gene, CDR1 is MDHEN and CDR2 is SYDVKM. This CDR3 spans 18 amino acids. The CDR3: CASSLGLAGGTSTDTQYF. CDR3 nucleotide sequence: TGTGCCAGCAGTTTAGGGCTAGCGGGGGGCACTAGCACAGATACGCAGTATTTT.

The V gene is TRBV5-5, the J gene TRBJ1-3; D is undetermined. CDR3 length equals 15 residues. Trimming removed 4 bases at V and 0 bases at J, with 11 bases between. Germline V lookup: CDR1 SGHKS, CDR2 YYEKEE (reference sequence). The CDR3 coding sequence is TGTGCCAGCAGCGCGGGGTTCGGCTCTGGAAACACCATATATTTT. The encoded protein is CASSAGFGSGNTIYF.

The CDR3 protein is CSASLEQGAGLASENEQFF. CDR3 bases: TGCAGTGCTAGTTTAGAACAGGGGGCAGGACTAGCGAGCGAGAATGAGCAGTTCTTC. The V and J genes are TRBV20-1 and TRBJ2-1; D is tentatively TRBD1 or TRBD2 (9 bases each). Germline CDR1 DFQATT, CDR2 SNEGSKA (reference sequence). Trimming took off 3 bases at V and 7 bases at J, with 31 bases between the two ends. The CDR3 totals 19 residues.

The rearrangement joins TRBV29-1 to TRBJ1-2; unclear D gene. Trimming took 4 bases from V and 4 from J, leaving 7 bases between them. Germline assignment: CDR1 SQVTM and CDR2 ANQGSEA. The CDR3 contains 11 residues. In DNA, the CDR3 is TGCAGCGTTGCGAGCCGCTATGGCTACACCTTC. Its translation: CSVASRYGYTF.

This clone was seen more than once but under ten times. The chain carries TRBV7-2 and TRBJ2-5, with 10 bases that match TRBD1. The V gene end was trimmed by 4 bases and the J gene end by 5 bases; junction bases not matched to a gene: 7. The CDR3 length is 15 residues. Germline V gene sequence: CDR1 SGHTA, CDR2 FQGNSA. CDR3 in DNA: TGTGCCAGCAGCTATGACAGGGGGCGCATGGAGACCCAGTACTTC. It encodes CASSYDRGRMETQYF. The whole variable domain, filled in from reference TRBV7-2 and TRBJ2-5, reads GAGVSQSPSNKVTEKGKDVELRCDPISGHTALYWYRQSLGQGLEFLIYFQGNSAPDKSGLPSDRFSAERTGGSVSTLTIQRTQQEDSAVYLCASSYDRGRMETQYFGPGTRLLVL.

V gene TRBV6-5 combines with J gene TRBJ2-5; D is perhaps TRBD2 (7 bases). Germline values: CDR1 MNHEY, CDR2 SVGAGI. With 6 bases removed from V and 5 bases from J, the gap between germline ends came to 16 bases. The CDR3 length is 14 residues. The CDR3 loop is CASRGGGEFETQYF. The CDR3 DNA is TGTGCCAGCAGAGGGGGGGGAGAGTTTGAGACCCAGTACTTC.

The rearrangement joins TRBV6-5 to TRBJ1-4, with 8 bases lining up with TRBD1. CDR1 is MNHEY, CDR2 SVGAGI, per germline. The CDR3 contains 14 residues. With 8 bases clipped from V and 3 bases from J, the junction kept 5 bases outside the gene matches. The CDR3 DNA sequence: TGTGCCAGCCGTCAGGGGGCGGCTAATGAAAAACTGTTTTTT. It encodes CASRQGAANEKLFF.

This clone was recorded only once. V and J are TRBV6-5 and TRBJ2-1; TRBD1 aligns across 10 bases. After removal of 6 bases from V and 5 bases from J, the junction contained 4 bases not matched to a gene. The CDR3 runs 14 residues. Germline lookup yields CDR1 MNHEY and CDR2 SVGAGI. The CDR3 here is CASREGQGNNEQFF. The CDR3 DNA sequence: TGTGCCAGCAGAGAGGGACAGGGGAACAATGAGCAGTTCTTC.

J is TRBJ2-3 and V is TRBV15; D might be TRBD1 (6 bases). The CDR3 length is 15 residues. Germline values: CDR1 LNHNV, CDR2 YYDKDF (reference sequence). Trimming took 7 bases from V and 3 from J, leaving 17 bases between them. DNA of the CDR3: TGTGCCACCACAGAACAGGGTTTTAGAACAGATACGCAGTATTTT. Residues: CATTEQGFRTDTQYF.

The chain couples TRBV6-6 to TRBJ2-7; 7 bases map to TRBD1. Germline V gene data show CDR1 as MNHNY and CDR2 as SVGAGI (reference sequence). J lost 2 bases, V lost 5 bases, and 3 bases had no gene match. This CDR3 contains 13 residues. In DNA, the CDR3 is TGTGCCAGCAGTAACAGGGGCGCCTACGAGCAGTACGTC. Residues: CASSNRGAYEQYV.

J is TRBJ1-1 and V is TRBV10-1; TRBD1 aligns across 12 bases. This CDR3 contains 16 residues. The junction had 11 bases not matched to a gene; V was cut back by 2 bases and J by 10 bases. CDR1 and CDR2 (germline): WNHNN, SYGVQD (reference sequence). CDR3: CASSEGTGGYVERAFF. As DNA, the CDR3 is TGCGCCAGCAGTGAGGGGACAGGGGGCTATGTGGAAAGAGCTTTCTTT.

The chain joins TRBV7-8 to TRBJ1-5; the match to TRBD1 covers 7 bases. There are 16 residues in the CDR3. The V segment lost 5 bases and the J segment 1 base; nucleotides outside the gene matches: 8. Germline V CDR1 and CDR2: SGHVS, FQNEAQ. CDR3 protein: CASSQLRGLSNQPQHF. In nucleotides, the CDR3 is TGTGCCAGCAGCCAGTTAAGGGGGCTGAGCAATCAGCCCCAGCATTTT. Drawing the rest from reference TRBV7-8 and TRBJ1-5, the complete variable domain is GAGVSQSPRYKVAKRGQDVALRCDPISGHVSLFWYQQALGQGPEFLTYFQNEAQLDKSGLPSDRFFAERPEGSVSTLKIQRTQQEDSAVYLCASSQLRGLSNQPQHFGDGTRLSIL.

The chain uses TRBV6-6 and TRBJ2-3; the match to TRBD2 covers 7 bases. The CDR3 sequence is 15 residues long. Germline V CDR1 and CDR2: MNHNY, SVGAGI (reference sequence). V shed 6 bases, J shed 6 bases, and the junction held 12 bases outside the gene matches. The CDR3 sequence is CASSPGTITMDTQYF. CDR3 DNA sequence: TGTGCCAGCAGCCCCGGGACTATAACTATGGATACGCAGTATTTT.

This clone was observed a few times. The gene calls are TRBV28 and TRBJ1-5; TRBD1 agrees at 10 bases. Germline CDR1 reads MDHEN; CDR2 reads SYDVKM. CDR3 length: 17 amino acids. V gave up 7 bases and J gave up 5 bases; unmatched junction bases: 14. CDR3 DNA: TGTGCCAGCACCTCTCGGACAGGGGGTGCCTGGGATCAGCCCCAGCATTTT. Translated, it gives CASTSRTGGAWDQPQHF. Filled out from reference TRBV28 and TRBJ1-5, the complete variable domain reads DVKVTQSSRYLVKRTGEKVFLECVQDMDHENMFWYRQDPGLGLRLIYFSYDVKMKEKGDIPEGYSVSREKKERFSLILESASTNQTSMYLCASTSRTGGAWDQPQHFGDGTRLSIL.